A selection of T cell receptor beta chains follows, all from one sample in a study of blood T cell repertoires in COVID-19. The method was immunoSEQ multiplex PCR; TCRdb's version includes in-frame clones alone and lacks a portion of them. The sample comprises 150,000 to 200,000 clones, approximately 91% of which are singletons, and about 2.5% rests with the top ten. The source material was peripheral blood. Every receptor here comes from a man between 18 and 35 years old with acute or convalescent COVID-19. Both conserved end residues are part of each CDR3. D genes are given only for firm matches. Where a row states a size, it is once, few, many or the class of an expanded clone; other rows omit it.

v_call: TRBV5-5
d_call: TRBD1
clone_size: -
j_call: TRBJ2-1
cdr3_nt: TGTGCCAGCAGCTTGGCTCCGGGACAGGGGGACAATGAGCAGTTCTTC
cdr3_aa: CASSLAPGQGDNEQFF

v_call: TRBV6-2/TRBV6-3
d_call: TRBD1
clone_size: few
j_call: TRBJ2-7
cdr3_nt: TGTGCCAGCAGTTACGGGACAGGACAGAGCTCCTACGAGCAGTACTTC
cdr3_aa: CASSYGTGQSSYEQYF

v_call: TRBV27
d_call: -
clone_size: -
j_call: TRBJ2-1
cdr3_nt: TGTGCCAGCAGTTTAGACAGATTGACCTACAATGAGCAGTTCTTC
cdr3_aa: CASSLDRLTYNEQFF

v_call: TRBV30
d_call: TRBD1
clone_size: -
j_call: TRBJ1-2
cdr3_nt: TGTGCCTGGAGTGTCAGGGGGCAAGGCTACACCTTC
cdr3_aa: CAWSVRGQGYTF

v_call: TRBV28
d_call: -
clone_size: -
j_call: TRBJ1-1
cdr3_nt: TGTGCCAGCAGTACTAACAGGGTTGCTTTCTTT
cdr3_aa: CASSTNRVAFF

v_call: TRBV18
d_call: TRBD1
clone_size: -
j_call: TRBJ1-2
cdr3_nt: TGTGCCAGCTCACCCTCCGGGACAGGGTTTGACTACACCTTC
cdr3_aa: CASSPSGTGFDYTF

v_call: TRBV6-5
d_call: -
clone_size: -
j_call: TRBJ1-6
cdr3_nt: TGTGCCAGCACCGAACGGACATCGGCACCCCTCCACTTT
cdr3_aa: CASTERTSAPLHF

v_call: TRBV6-1
d_call: -
clone_size: -
j_call: TRBJ2-5
cdr3_nt: TGTGCCAGCAGTGAAGTCCCCGGGTTGGGAGAGACCCAGTACTTC
cdr3_aa: CASSEVPGLGETQYF

v_call: TRBV10-1
d_call: -
clone_size: -
j_call: TRBJ1-5
cdr3_nt: TGCGCCAGCAGACACCATAGCAATCAGCCCCAGCATTTT
cdr3_aa: CASRHHSNQPQHF

v_call: TRBV15
d_call: TRBD1
clone_size: -
j_call: TRBJ2-1
cdr3_nt: TGTGCCACCAGCAGGGCCCGGGACAGGGCTTACAATGAGCAGTTCTTC
cdr3_aa: CATSRARDRAYNEQFF

v_call: TRBV11-2
d_call: -
clone_size: -
j_call: TRBJ1-1
cdr3_nt: TGTGCCAGCAGCTTAGCTCGGACTGAAGCTTTCTTT
cdr3_aa: CASSLARTEAFF

v_call: TRBV5-6
d_call: TRBD2
clone_size: -
j_call: TRBJ2-7
cdr3_nt: TGTGCCAGCAGCTTGGGGCTAGCGGGGGGAGAGCAGTACTTC
cdr3_aa: CASSLGLAGGEQYF

v_call: TRBV27
d_call: -
clone_size: few
j_call: TRBJ2-3
cdr3_nt: TGTGCCAGCAGTTTATCCGGACTCCAGAGAGGTACGCAGTATTTT
cdr3_aa: CASSLSGLQRGTQYF

v_call: TRBV27
d_call: TRBD2
clone_size: -
j_call: TRBJ2-3
cdr3_nt: TGTGCCAGCAGTTTTCGGCTAGCGGGAGGGATAAAAACAGATACGCAGTATTTT
cdr3_aa: CASSFRLAGGIKTDTQYF

v_call: TRBV19
d_call: TRBD1
clone_size: -
j_call: TRBJ2-2
cdr3_nt: TGTGCCAGTAGAAAGCCGGGACAGGGATCCCTTAACACCGGGGAGCTGTTTTTT
cdr3_aa: CASRKPGQGSLNTGELFF

v_call: TRBV7-2
d_call: TRBD1
clone_size: -
j_call: TRBJ1-1
cdr3_nt: TGTGCCAGCAGCCTCTCCCGACAGGGCACTGAAGCTTTCTTT
cdr3_aa: CASSLSRQGTEAFF

v_call: TRBV27
d_call: -
clone_size: -
j_call: TRBJ1-1
cdr3_nt: TGTGCCAGCACTAACAGTCAAAACACTGAAGCTTTCTTT
cdr3_aa: CASTNSQNTEAFF

v_call: TRBV24-1
d_call: TRBD1
clone_size: -
j_call: TRBJ1-5
cdr3_nt: TGTGCCACCAGTGAACGCACAGGGGATAGCAATCAGCCCCAGCATTTT
cdr3_aa: CATSERTGDSNQPQHF

v_call: TRBV5-1
d_call: -
clone_size: -
j_call: TRBJ2-1
cdr3_nt: TGCGCCAGCAGCTTGGAGGACAACTACAATGAGCAGTTCTTC
cdr3_aa: CASSLEDNYNEQFF

v_call: TRBV19
d_call: TRBD2
clone_size: -
j_call: TRBJ2-1
cdr3_nt: TGTGCCAGTAGTATCCCCGGGACTAGCGGGGTGAGCTCCTACAATGAGCAGTTCTTC
cdr3_aa: CASSIPGTSGVSSYNEQFF

v_call: TRBV25-1
d_call: -
clone_size: -
j_call: TRBJ2-5
cdr3_nt: TGTGCCAGCAGTGAATTCGGAGGGGAGACCCAGTACTTC
cdr3_aa: CASSEFGGETQYF

v_call: TRBV6-5
d_call: -
clone_size: once
j_call: TRBJ2-1
cdr3_nt: TGTGCCAGCAGTTACGCCCCTTGGGCGCGTGCGTTCTTC
cdr3_aa: CASSYAPWARAFF

v_call: TRBV4-2
d_call: -
clone_size: -
j_call: TRBJ2-7
cdr3_nt: TGTGCCAGCAGCCTCGAGGGCATATCCTACGAGCAGTACTTC
cdr3_aa: CASSLEGISYEQYF

v_call: TRBV5-1
d_call: TRBD1
clone_size: -
j_call: TRBJ2-1
cdr3_nt: TGCGCCAGCAGCCTGACAGGGGTTGAGCAGTTCTTC
cdr3_aa: CASSLTGVEQFF

v_call: TRBV30
d_call: TRBD1
clone_size: once
j_call: TRBJ1-2
cdr3_nt: TGTGCCTGGAGTAATGACAGGGGCTATGGCTACACCTTC
cdr3_aa: CAWSNDRGYGYTF

v_call: TRBV5-5
d_call: -
clone_size: -
j_call: TRBJ1-3
cdr3_nt: TGTGCCAGCAGCTTGGCCTCCTTTGGAAACACCATATATTTT
cdr3_aa: CASSLASFGNTIYF

v_call: TRBV4-2
d_call: -
clone_size: -
j_call: TRBJ1-2
cdr3_nt: TGTGCCAGCAGCCAAGCTGGAGGGGACTATGGCTACACCTTC
cdr3_aa: CASSQAGGDYGYTF

v_call: TRBV7-2
d_call: TRBD1
clone_size: -
j_call: TRBJ1-1
cdr3_nt: TGTGCCAGCGAAGCTTATAGAGGACAGGTGAACGCTGAAGCTTTCTTT
cdr3_aa: CASEAYRGQVNAEAFF

v_call: TRBV4-1
d_call: -
clone_size: -
j_call: TRBJ1-5
cdr3_nt: TGCGCCAGCAGCCCGTACACACAGTGGCCCCAGCATTTT
cdr3_aa: CASSPYTQWPQHF

v_call: TRBV19
d_call: TRBD1
clone_size: -
j_call: TRBJ1-2
cdr3_nt: TGTGCCAGTAGTAAGGACAGGGCGTACTATGGCTACACCTTC
cdr3_aa: CASSKDRAYYGYTF

v_call: TRBV30
d_call: -
clone_size: -
j_call: TRBJ1-1
cdr3_nt: TGTGCCTGGAGCGGACAGCAACGTGAAGCTTTCTTT
cdr3_aa: CAWSGQQREAFF

v_call: TRBV29-1
d_call: -
clone_size: -
j_call: TRBJ1-2
cdr3_nt: TGCAGCGTTGGTGGGCTCGGGGTATATGGCTACACCTTC
cdr3_aa: CSVGGLGVYGYTF

v_call: TRBV19
d_call: TRBD1
clone_size: few
j_call: TRBJ1-3
cdr3_nt: TGTGCCAGTAGTTTTTACCGGGACAGCTCTGGAAACACCATATATTTT
cdr3_aa: CASSFYRDSSGNTIYF

v_call: TRBV6-6
d_call: TRBD1
clone_size: -
j_call: TRBJ1-1
cdr3_nt: TGTGCCAGCAGTCGACAGGGAGGTGCCATGAACACTGAAGCTTTCTTT
cdr3_aa: CASSRQGGAMNTEAFF

v_call: TRBV5-1
d_call: -
clone_size: -
j_call: TRBJ2-4
cdr3_nt: TGCGCCAGCAGCCCGGTCGGGGGTGGTTGGAACATTCAGTACTTC
cdr3_aa: CASSPVGGGWNIQYF

v_call: TRBV5-1
d_call: -
clone_size: -
j_call: TRBJ1-1
cdr3_nt: TGCGCCAGCAGGCTACAGGGATCGGACACTGAAGCTTTCTTT
cdr3_aa: CASRLQGSDTEAFF

v_call: TRBV6-5
d_call: TRBD1
clone_size: -
j_call: TRBJ1-1
cdr3_nt: TGTGCCAGCAGTCCAACAGGGGGCACTGAAGCTTTCTTT
cdr3_aa: CASSPTGGTEAFF

v_call: TRBV9
d_call: -
clone_size: -
j_call: TRBJ2-3
cdr3_nt: TGTGCCAGCAGCGTAGACGGTTTTAGCACAGATACGCAGTATTTT
cdr3_aa: CASSVDGFSTDTQYF

v_call: TRBV2
d_call: TRBD2
clone_size: -
j_call: TRBJ2-3
cdr3_nt: TGTGCCAGCAGGGGGCGGGAGGTTCTCACAGATACGCAGTATTTT
cdr3_aa: CASRGREVLTDTQYF

v_call: TRBV29-1
d_call: TRBD1
clone_size: -
j_call: TRBJ2-7
cdr3_nt: TGCAGCGCAGTCCCGGGACAGACCCAATCGGAGCAGTACTTC
cdr3_aa: CSAVPGQTQSEQYF

v_call: TRBV6-5
d_call: TRBD2
clone_size: -
j_call: TRBJ2-1
cdr3_nt: TGTGCCAGCAGTTTGTTAGCGGGAGGGGCAAAAGAGCAGTTCTTC
cdr3_aa: CASSLLAGGAKEQFF

v_call: TRBV5-4
d_call: TRBD2
clone_size: -
j_call: TRBJ2-5
cdr3_nt: TGTGCCAGCAGCTTGCGGGGGGAAGAGACCCAGTACTTC
cdr3_aa: CASSLRGEETQYF

v_call: TRBV7-2
d_call: -
clone_size: -
j_call: TRBJ1-2
cdr3_nt: TGTGCCAGCAGCTCCCAAGGAGGGAACTATGGCTACACCTTC
cdr3_aa: CASSSQGGNYGYTF